Sequencing of this T cell receptor (beta chain) was carried out in a study of Ad26.COV2.S vaccination and SARS-CoV-2 variants. For the study at large: Donor allocation was to the COV1001 Ad26.COV2.S trial arm.

The data were produced by immunoSEQ multiplex PCR, yet TCRdb's version contains in-frame clones alone and is incomplete. This sample carries some 300,000 clones, 70% to 90% of them seen once, and the ten largest clones take about 2.1%. As to treatment: approximately 18 received Ad26.COV2.S at low or high dose, single or two shots; several received placebo; per-sample allocation not given. Day 63 after the first vaccine or placebo injection was the time point for sampling. An adult aged 18-55 years in Boston served as the donor. The CDR3 is 15 amino acids. The receptor was isolated from a person between 18 and 60 years old who received the Ad26.COV2.S COVID-19 vaccine or a placebo. V usage is TRBV21-1 and J usage is TRBJ2-2. TRBV21-1 is termed a pseudogene. The specimen was peripheral blood, collected in a trial of Ad26.COV2.S vaccine versus placebo. The CDR3 loop is CASSLGRTNTGELFF. CDR3 coding DNA: TGTGCCAGCAGCTTGGGACGGACGAACACCGGGGAGCTGTTTTTT.